Detailed here is one T cell receptor (beta chain). The antigen it recognizes is unknown. No per-base quality is available; no much larger clone lies one base away. V loses 6 bases at its end and J loses 3 bases; junction bases beyond the gene matches: 11. The CDR3 spans 16 residues, from the cysteine through the phenylalanine. Only the CDR3 portion is preserved as DNA: 48 bases, with reading frame beginning at the first base. The germline V gene yields MRHNA for CDR1 and SNTAGT for CDR2. The collaborating institutions used their own protocols to collect whole blood in K2EDTA tubes. Collaborator samples were shipped for TCRbeta analysis as frozen whole blood, isolated PBMCs, or DNA extracted from either sample type. The data were obtained in a study of blood T cell repertoires in COVID-19 (dated by TCRdb to 2019 to 2021). Describing the broader study: Samples from collaborators originated in the United States, Italy and Spain and spanned both the acute and convalescent phases of COVID-19. The prospective study material was composed of cDNA or gDNA derived from T cells, B-cell-depleted T cells, or PBMCs. Subjects who had been exposed to COVID-19, were actively infected with it, or had recovered from it provided the deeply sampled blood TCRbeta repertoires that made up the dataset. A freely available public database, intended as a resource for researchers studying the immune response to SARS-CoV-2, is where the repertoires were released. The samples were drawn from the first 160 participants of the ongoing ImmuneRACE study and from 1,254 subjects provided by 6 global collaborators. The sample metadata nearly always contained a de-identified subject ID, COVID-19 status, age in years and sex. HLA class I and class II types, where available, came from metadata supplied by the sample provider rather than from assay-based typing. General study outcomes and caveats: The quantity of clinical and demographic metadata differed by source and by participant and was supplied without curation.

TCRbeta CDR3 regions were amplified from genomic DNA by means of the immunoSEQ Assay, a bias-controlled multiplex PCR. The source study handled its data this way. Nucleated cell counts per sample were estimated from amplification of reference gene primers within the assay. Sequence reads were collapsed and filtered to measure the absolute abundance of every unique TCRbeta CDR3 rearrangement. For each sample, productive Simpson clonality was calculated as the square root of Simpson's diversity index across productive rearrangements. This immuneACCESS table, as held by TCRdb, lists in-frame sequences with V and J called but not all clones. Of the missing ones, under half trace to an unresolved V gene in checked studies; the others have no known cause. Clonal size and the V and J genes are those of that table, whereas D and trimming came from the DNA. The sample table holds roughly 90,000 clones, of which under 85% were seen once. The ten most abundant clones make up around 12% of the sample.

The receptor was isolated from a human donor in a cohort sampled during active COVID-19. The rearranged segments are TRBV6-4 and TRBJ2-1; TRBD2 lines up with 7 middle nucleotides. The specimen sequenced was peripheral blood. The CDR3 region: CASRTSSRGDYNEQFF. The DNA sequence is as follows: TGTGCCAGCAGGACCTCTAGCCGGGGGGACTACAATGAGCAGTTCTTC.